The clone carrying this T cell receptor (beta chain) was observed a single time. The antigen remains undetermined. Germline and junction disagree at one end, which may indicate a read error. The assay was immunoSEQ multiplex PCR, and TCRdb's table has in-frame clones only and misses some. Of around 140,000 clones listed, 80% to 90% are singletons. The sample belongs to a study of cytotoxic CD8 clonotypes in ibrutinib-treated CLL. Study information: On average, fewer than 95,000 productive rearrangements and just over 250,000 productive templates per sample.

Germline CDR1 DFQATT, CDR2 SNEGSKA (reference sequence). CDR3 length: 10 residues. Study findings and constraints: Timing of sampling differed between sustained-remission and progressing patients. Treatment left the uncommon public clonotypes either contracted or stable in frequency. Measured clonality at baseline was greater than in age-matched healthy donors and tracked with circulating CD8+ T-cell counts.

The source of this sequence is a human donor with chronic lymphocytic leukemia. This chain links TRBV20-1 with TRBJ2-7, with TRBD2 identical over 11 bases. Specimen: PBMCs, collected after 24 months of ibrutinib treatment. DNA for the CDR3: TGCAGTGCCACCGGGACTAGCGGAAACTTC. It specifies CSATGTSGNF.